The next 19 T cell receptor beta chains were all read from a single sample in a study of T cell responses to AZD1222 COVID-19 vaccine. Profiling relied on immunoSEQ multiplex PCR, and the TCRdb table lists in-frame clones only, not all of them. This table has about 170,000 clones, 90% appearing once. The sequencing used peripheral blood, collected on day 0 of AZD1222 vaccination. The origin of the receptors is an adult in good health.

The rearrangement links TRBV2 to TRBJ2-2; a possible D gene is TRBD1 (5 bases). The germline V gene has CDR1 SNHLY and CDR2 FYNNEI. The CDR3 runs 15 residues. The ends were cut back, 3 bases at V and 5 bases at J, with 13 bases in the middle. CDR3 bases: TGTGCCAGCAGTGACACCAGGGCGAGTACCGGGGAGCTGTTTTTT. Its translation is CASSDTRASTGELFF.

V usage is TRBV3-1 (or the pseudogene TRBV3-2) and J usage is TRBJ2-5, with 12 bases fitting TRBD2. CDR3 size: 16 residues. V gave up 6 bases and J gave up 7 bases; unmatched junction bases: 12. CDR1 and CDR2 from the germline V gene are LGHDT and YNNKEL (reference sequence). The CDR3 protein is CASSLNRLAGAVTQYF. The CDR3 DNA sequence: TGTGCCAGCAGTCTAAACCGACTAGCGGGGGCGGTGACCCAGTACTTC.

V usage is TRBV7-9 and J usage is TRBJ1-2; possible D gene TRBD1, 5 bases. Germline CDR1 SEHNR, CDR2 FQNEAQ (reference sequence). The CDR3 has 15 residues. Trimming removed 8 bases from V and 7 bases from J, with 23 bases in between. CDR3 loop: CASGVGEAPTGGYTF. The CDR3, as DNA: TGTGCCAGCGGGGTCGGGGAGGCCCCCACAGGTGGCTACACCTTC. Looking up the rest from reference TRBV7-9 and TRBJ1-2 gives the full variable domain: DTGVSQNPRHKITKRGQNVTFRCDPISEHNRLYWYRQTLGQGPEFLTYFQNEAQLEKSRLLSDRFSAERPKGSFSTLEIQRTEQGDSAMYLCASGVGEAPTGGYTFGSGTRLTVV.

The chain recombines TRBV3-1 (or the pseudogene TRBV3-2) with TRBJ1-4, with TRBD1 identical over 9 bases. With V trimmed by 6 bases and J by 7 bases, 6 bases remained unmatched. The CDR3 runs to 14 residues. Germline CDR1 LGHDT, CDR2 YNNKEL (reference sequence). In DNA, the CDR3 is TGTGCCAGCAGTAACAGGGGGCCGGGTGAAAAACTGTTTTTT. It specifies CASSNRGPGEKLFF.

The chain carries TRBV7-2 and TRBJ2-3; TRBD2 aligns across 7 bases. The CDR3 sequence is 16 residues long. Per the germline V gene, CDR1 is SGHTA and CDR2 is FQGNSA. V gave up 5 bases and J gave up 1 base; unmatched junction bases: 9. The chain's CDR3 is CASSPSPAGGTDTQYF. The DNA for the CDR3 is TGTGCCAGCAGCCCGAGTCCCGCGGGGGGCACAGATACGCAGTATTTT.

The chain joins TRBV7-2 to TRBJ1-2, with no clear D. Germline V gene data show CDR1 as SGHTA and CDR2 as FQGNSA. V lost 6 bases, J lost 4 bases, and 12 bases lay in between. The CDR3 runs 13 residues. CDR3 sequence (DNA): TGTGCCAGCAGTCCATCGAAGGGCTATGGCTACACCTTC. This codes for CASSPSKGYGYTF. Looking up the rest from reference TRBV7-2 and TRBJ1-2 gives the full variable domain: GAGVSQSPSNKVTEKGKDVELRCDPISGHTALYWYRQSLGQGLEFLIYFQGNSAPDKSGLPSDRFSAERTGGSVSTLTIQRTQQEDSAVYLCASSPSKGYGYTFGSGTRLTVV.

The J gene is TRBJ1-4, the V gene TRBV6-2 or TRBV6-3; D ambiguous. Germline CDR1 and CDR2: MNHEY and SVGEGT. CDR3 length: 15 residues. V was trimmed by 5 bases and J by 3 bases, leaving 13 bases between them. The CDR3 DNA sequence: TGTGCCAGCAGTCTACGGGCAGCGTCTAATGAAAAACTGTTTTTT. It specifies CASSLRAASNEKLFF.

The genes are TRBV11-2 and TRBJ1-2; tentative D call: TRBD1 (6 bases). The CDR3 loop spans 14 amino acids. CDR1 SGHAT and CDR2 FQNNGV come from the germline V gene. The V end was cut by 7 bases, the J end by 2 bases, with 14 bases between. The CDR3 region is CASTGQRLNYGYTF. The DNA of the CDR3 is TGTGCCAGCACCGGACAGAGATTAAACTATGGCTACACCTTC.

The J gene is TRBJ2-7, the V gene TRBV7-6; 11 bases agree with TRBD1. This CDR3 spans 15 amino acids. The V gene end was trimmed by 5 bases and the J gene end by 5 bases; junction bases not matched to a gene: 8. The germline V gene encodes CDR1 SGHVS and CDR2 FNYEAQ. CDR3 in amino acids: CASSNPGQGGHEQYF. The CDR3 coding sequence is TGTGCCAGCAGCAACCCGGGACAGGGGGGACACGAGCAGTACTTC.

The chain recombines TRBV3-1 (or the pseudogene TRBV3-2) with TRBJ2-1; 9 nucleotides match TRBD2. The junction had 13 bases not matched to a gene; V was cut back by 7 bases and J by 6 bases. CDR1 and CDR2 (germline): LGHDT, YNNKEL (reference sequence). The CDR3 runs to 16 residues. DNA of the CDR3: TGTGCCAGCACCACCCCGTGCGGGGGGGCCGGCAATGAGCAGTTCTTC. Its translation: CASTTPCGGAGNEQFF.

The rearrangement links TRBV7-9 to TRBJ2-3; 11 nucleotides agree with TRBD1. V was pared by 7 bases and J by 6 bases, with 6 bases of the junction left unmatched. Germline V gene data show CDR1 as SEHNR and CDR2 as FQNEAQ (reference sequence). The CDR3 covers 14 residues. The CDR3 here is CASIRTGGMDTQYF. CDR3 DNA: TGTGCCAGCATCCGGACAGGGGGCATGGATACGCAGTATTTT.

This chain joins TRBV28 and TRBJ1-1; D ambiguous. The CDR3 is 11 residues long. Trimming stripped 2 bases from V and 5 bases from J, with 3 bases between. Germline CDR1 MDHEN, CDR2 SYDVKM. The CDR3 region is CASSLETEAFF. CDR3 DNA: TGTGCCAGCAGTTTAGAAACTGAAGCTTTCTTT.

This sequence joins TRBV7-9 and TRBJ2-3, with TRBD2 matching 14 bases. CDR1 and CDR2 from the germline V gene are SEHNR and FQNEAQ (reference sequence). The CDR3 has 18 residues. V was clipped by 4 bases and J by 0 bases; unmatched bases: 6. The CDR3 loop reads CASSWTSGGSFSTDTQYF. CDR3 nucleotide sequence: TGTGCCAGCAGCTGGACTAGCGGGGGGTCCTTTAGCACAGATACGCAGTATTTT.

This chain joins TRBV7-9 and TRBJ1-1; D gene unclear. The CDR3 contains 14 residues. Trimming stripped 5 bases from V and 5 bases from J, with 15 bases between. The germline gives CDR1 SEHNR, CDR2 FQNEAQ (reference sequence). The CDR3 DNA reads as TGTGCCAGCAGCCAACACAGAATGGGGACTGAAGCTTTCTTT. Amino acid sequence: CASSQHRMGTEAFF.

The CDR3 DNA reads TGTGCCAGCACCGGAGCTACGGGACTCTCCGGGGGCTACACCTTC. It encodes CASTGATGLSGGYTF. The chain carries TRBV6-5 and TRBJ1-2, with a possible D match to TRBD1 (5 bases). The CDR3 is made up of 15 amino acids. Germline V gives CDR1 MNHEY, CDR2 SVGAGI. Trimming shortened V by 7 bases and J by 8 bases, and 23 bases separated the two germline ends.

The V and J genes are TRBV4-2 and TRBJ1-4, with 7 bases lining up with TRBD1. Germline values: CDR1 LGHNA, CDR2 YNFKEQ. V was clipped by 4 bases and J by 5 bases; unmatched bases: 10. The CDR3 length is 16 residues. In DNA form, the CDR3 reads TGTGCCAGCAGCCCCCAAGCCCGGGACAGAAATGAAAAACTGTTTTTT. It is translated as CASSPQARDRNEKLFF.

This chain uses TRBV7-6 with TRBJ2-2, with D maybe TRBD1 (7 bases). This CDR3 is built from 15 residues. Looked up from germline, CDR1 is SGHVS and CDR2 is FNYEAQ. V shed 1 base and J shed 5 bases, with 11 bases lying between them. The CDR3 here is CASSLVPGGTGELFF. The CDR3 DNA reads TGTGCCAGCAGCTTAGTGCCAGGGGGGACCGGGGAGCTGTTTTTT.

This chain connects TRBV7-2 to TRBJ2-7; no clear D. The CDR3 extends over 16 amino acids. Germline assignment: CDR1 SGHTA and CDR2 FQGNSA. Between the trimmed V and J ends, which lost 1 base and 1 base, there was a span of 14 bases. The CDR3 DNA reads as TGTGCCAGCAGCTTAGATTTTAGACGATCTTCCTACGAGCAGTACTTC. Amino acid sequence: CASSLDFRRSSYEQYF.

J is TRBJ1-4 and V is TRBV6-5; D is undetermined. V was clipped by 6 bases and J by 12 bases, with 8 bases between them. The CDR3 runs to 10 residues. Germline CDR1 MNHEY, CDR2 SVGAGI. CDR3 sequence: CASSPKELFF. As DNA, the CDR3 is TGTGCCAGCAGCCCCAAGGAACTGTTTTTT.